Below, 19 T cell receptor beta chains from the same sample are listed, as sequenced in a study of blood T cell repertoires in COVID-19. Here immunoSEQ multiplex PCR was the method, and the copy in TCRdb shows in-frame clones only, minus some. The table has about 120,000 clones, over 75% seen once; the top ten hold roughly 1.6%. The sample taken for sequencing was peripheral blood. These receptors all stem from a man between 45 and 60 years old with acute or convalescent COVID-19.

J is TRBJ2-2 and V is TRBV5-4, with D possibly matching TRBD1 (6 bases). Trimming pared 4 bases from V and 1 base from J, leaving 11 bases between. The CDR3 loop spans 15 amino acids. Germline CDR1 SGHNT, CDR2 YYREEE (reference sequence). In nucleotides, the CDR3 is TGTGCCAGCAGCCCTCCGGGACAGAACACCGGGGAGCTGTTTTTT. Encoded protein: CASSPPGQNTGELFF. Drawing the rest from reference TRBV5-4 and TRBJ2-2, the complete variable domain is ETGVTQSPTHLIKTRGQQVTLRCSSQSGHNTVSWYQQALGQGPQFIFQYYREEENGRGNFPPRFSGLQFPNYSSELNVNALELDDSALYLCASSPPGQNTGELFFGEGSRLTVL.

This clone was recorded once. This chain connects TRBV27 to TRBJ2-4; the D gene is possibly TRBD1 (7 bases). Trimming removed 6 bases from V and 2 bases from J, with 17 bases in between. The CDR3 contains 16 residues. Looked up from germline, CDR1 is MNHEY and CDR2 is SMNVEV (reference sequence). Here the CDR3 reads CASSRQGGGSKNIQYF. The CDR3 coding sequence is TGTGCCAGCAGCCGACAGGGAGGTGGCTCCAAAAACATTCAGTACTTC.

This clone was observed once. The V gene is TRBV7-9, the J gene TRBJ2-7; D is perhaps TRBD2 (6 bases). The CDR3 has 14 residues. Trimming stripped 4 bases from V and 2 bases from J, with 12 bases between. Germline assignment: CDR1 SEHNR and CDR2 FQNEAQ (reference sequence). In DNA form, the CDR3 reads TGTGCCAGCAGCTCTCGGGACTTACCCTACGAGCAGTACTTC. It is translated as CASSSRDLPYEQYF. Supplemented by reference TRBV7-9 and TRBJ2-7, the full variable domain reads DTGVSQNPRHKITKRGQNVTFRCDPISEHNRLYWYRQTLGQGPEFLTYFQNEAQLEKSRLLSDRFSAERPKGSFSTLEIQRTEQGDSAMYLCASSSRDLPYEQYFGPGTRLTVT.

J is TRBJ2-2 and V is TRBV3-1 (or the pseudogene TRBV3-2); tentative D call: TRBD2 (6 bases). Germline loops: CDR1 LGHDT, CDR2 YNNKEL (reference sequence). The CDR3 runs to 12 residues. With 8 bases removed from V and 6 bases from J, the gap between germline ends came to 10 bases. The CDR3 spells CASEGGAGELFF. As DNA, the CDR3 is TGTGCCAGCGAGGGCGGGGCCGGGGAGCTGTTTTTT.

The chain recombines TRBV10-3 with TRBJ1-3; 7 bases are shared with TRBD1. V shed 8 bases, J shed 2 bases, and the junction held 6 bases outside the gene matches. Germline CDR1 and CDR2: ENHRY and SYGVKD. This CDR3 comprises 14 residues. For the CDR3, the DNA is TGTGCCATCGGTAAAGACAGGGCTGGAAACACCATATATTTT. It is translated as CAIGKDRAGNTIYF.

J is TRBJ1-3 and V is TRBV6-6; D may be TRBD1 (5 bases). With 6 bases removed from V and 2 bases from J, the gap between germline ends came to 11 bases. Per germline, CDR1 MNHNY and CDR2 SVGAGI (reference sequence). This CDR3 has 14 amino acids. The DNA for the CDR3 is TGTGCCAGCAGATCCGGGGGGACTGGAAACACCATATATTTT. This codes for CASRSGGTGNTIYF.

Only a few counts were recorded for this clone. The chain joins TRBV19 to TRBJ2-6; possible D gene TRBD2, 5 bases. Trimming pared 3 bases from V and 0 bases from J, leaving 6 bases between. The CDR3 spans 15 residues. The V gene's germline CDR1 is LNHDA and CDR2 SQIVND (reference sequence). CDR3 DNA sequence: TGTGCCAGTAGTATTGAGGGCTCTGGGGCCAACGTCCTGACTTTC. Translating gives CASSIEGSGANVLTF. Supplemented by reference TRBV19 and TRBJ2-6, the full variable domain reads DGGITQSPKYLFRKEGQNVTLSCEQNLNHDAMYWYRQDPGQGLRLIYYSQIVNDFQKGDIAEGYSVSREKKESFPLTVTSAQKNPTAFYLCASSIEGSGANVLTFGAGSRLTVL.

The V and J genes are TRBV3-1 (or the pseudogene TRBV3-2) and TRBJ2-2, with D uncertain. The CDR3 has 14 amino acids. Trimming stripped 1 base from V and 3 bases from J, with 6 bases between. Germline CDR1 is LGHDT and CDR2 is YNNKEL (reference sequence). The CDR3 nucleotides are TGTGCCAGCAGCCAAGTAGCCGACACCGGGGAGCTGTTTTTT. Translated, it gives CASSQVADTGELFF.

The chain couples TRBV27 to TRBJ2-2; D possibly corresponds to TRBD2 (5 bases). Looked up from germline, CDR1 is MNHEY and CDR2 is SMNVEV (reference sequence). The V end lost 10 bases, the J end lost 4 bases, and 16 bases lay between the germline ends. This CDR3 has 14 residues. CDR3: CATRLRAATGELFF. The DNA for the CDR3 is TGTGCCACCCGGTTGCGAGCGGCCACCGGGGAGCTGTTTTTT.

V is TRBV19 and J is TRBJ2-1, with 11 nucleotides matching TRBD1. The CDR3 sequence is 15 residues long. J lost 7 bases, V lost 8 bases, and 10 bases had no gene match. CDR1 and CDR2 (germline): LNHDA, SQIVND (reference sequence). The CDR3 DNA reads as TGTGCCAGTGATGGGCCCGGGACAGGGGGGAATGAGCAGTTCTTC. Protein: CASDGPGTGGNEQFF.

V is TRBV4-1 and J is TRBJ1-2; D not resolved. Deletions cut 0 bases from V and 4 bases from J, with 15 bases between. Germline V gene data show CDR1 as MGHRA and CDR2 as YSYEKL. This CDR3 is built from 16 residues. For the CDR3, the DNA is TGCGCCAGCAGCCAAGATGTAAGTCCTCGGAGCTATGGCTACACCTTC. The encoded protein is CASSQDVSPRSYGYTF.

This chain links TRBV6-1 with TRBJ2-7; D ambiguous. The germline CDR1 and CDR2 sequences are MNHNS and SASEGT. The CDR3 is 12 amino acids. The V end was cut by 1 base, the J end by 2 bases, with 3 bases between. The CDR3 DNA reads TGTGCCAGCAGTGAAGGGCCCTACGAGCAGTACTTC. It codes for CASSEGPYEQYF.

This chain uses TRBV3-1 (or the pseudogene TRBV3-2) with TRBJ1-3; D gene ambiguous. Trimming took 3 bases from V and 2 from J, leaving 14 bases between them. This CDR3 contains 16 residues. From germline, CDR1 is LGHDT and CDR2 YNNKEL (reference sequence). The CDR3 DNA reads TGTGCCAGCAGCCACCGAAGACGGGAAGCTGGAAACACCATATATTTT. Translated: CASSHRRREAGNTIYF.

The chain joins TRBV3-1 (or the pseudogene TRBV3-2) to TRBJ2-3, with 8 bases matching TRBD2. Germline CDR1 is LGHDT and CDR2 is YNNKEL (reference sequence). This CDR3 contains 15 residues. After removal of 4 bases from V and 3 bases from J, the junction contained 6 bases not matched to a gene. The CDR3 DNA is TGTGCCAGCAGCCCTACGGGGGGGCCTACAGATACGCAGTATTTT. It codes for CASSPTGGPTDTQYF.

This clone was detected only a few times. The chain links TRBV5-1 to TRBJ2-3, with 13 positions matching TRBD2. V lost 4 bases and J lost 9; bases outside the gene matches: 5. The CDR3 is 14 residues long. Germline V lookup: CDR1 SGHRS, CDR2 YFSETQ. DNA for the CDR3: TGCGCCAGCAGCCAAACTAGCGGGGGGGCAACGCAGTATTTT. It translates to CASSQTSGGATQYF.

This CDR3 is CASSIRQGFTGELFF. The CDR3 coding sequence is TGTGCCAGTAGTATTAGGCAGGGATTCACCGGGGAGCTGTTTTTT. The J gene is TRBJ2-2, the V gene TRBV19; D perhaps matches TRBD1 (5 bases). CDR1 is LNHDA and CDR2 is SQIVND in the germline V gene (reference sequence). This CDR3 is 15 amino acids long. Trimming shortened V by 3 bases and J by 4 bases, and 12 bases separated the two germline ends.

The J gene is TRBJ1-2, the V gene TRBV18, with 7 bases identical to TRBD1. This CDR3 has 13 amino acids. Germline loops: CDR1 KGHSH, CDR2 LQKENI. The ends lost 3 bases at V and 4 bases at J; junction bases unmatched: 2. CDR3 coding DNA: TGTGCCAGCTCACCGGACAGGACCTATGGCTACACCTTC. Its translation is CASSPDRTYGYTF.

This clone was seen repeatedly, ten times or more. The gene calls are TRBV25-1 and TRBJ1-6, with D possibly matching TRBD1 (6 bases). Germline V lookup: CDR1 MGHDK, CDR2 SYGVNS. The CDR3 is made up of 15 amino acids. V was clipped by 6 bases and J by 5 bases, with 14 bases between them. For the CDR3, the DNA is TGTGCCAGCAGGGCTCAGGGGCTAGATAATTCACCCCTCCACTTT. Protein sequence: CASRAQGLDNSPLHF.

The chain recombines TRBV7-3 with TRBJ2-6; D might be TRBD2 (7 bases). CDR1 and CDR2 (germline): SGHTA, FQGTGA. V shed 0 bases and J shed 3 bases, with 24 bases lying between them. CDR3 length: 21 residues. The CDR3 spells CASSLTYRAGEVSYGANVLTF. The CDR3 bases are TGTGCCAGCAGCTTAACGTACAGGGCGGGGGAAGTTTCGTATGGGGCCAACGTCCTGACTTTC.